The rows below give T cell receptor beta chains drawn from one sample of a study of T cells after yellow fever vaccination. MiXCR, run by TCRdb on the 5' RACE reads, gives a single entry per CDR3 protein. This sample has tens of thousands of distinct CDR3 sequences, with around 7.3% found just once. The sample was CD8+ T cells sorted from PBMCs, taken on the day of the yellow fever booster vaccination. These TCRs come from a man between 25 and 39 years old who received the YFV17D yellow fever vaccine. The CDR3 runs from the conserved cysteine through the conserved F or W. A row's size may be missing; if present it is once, few, many or a size class.

v_gene	len	abundance	CDR3aa
TRBV7-3	17	few	CASSLGLAGGPGFEQFF
TRBV3-1	14	NA	CASRPPGLDNEQFF
TRBV9	14	few	CASSPSIGYHGYTF
TRBV29-1	8	many	CSVPPQYF
TRBV11-2	18	many	CASSLTGIGMASTDTQYF
TRBV4-3	16	NA	CASSQDRWQGTNEQFF
TRBV20-1	16	NA	CSARREASYSNQPQHF
TRBV23-1	14	few	CASRVKGQQETQYF
TRBV4-3	15	many	CASSQDASSYNEQFF
TRBV5-4	16	few	CASSLPDKTLNTEAFF
TRBV20-1	16	NA	CCARDLNGASYNEQFF
TRBV4-3	15	few	CASSQGTGVQETQYF
TRBV3-1	16	NA	CASSQDQGSPLYEQYF
TRBV20-1	14	NA	CSAGGLTISYEQYF
TRBV4-3	12	few	CASSAVGRAKFF
TRBV6-1	18	NA	CASRTREGSISSYNEQFF
TRBV20-1	14	few	CSARDETSQETQYF
TRBV4-3	16	many	CASSPRSSVNTGELFF
TRBV18	17	many	CASSPNSLELKGETQYF
TRBV28	15	few	CASSLPGVSTDTQYF
TRBV29-1	15	NA	CSVDARDGGLTEAFF
TRBV7-2	15	many	CASSLAPIASIEQFF
TRBV9	14	few	CASSLTSGDYEQYF
TRBV28	14	few	CASSLSGWADTQYF
TRBV9	14	many	CASSVGTPTGELFF
TRBV5-6	15	few	CASSLRASLTDTQYF
TRBV7-2	10	few	CASSGDTQYF
TRBV7-9	15	many	CASSPRDVNTGELFF
TRBV7-6	15	medium-sized	CASSPIGQGSYGYTF
TRBV6-2/TRBV6-3	16	NA	CASSSGRQVATGELFF
TRBV7-2	14	few	CASSPGVGHWTQYF
TRBV15	16	NA	CATTRDSLSPYNEQFF
TRBV9	14	NA	CASSPAGGPYEQYF
TRBV5-4	15	few	CASRPSGTNTGELFF
TRBV6-4	15	many	CASSELAAGGNEQFF
TRBV5-6	16	few	CASSLGSIGLADEQYF
TRBV19	15	NA	CASRGTSRLTDTQYF
TRBV20-1	13	many	CSALQAVGTEAFF
TRBV11-2	16	few	CASSLEGIYEPYEQYF
TRBV7-9	15	NA	CASSSQGAPNSPLHF
TRBV5-6	15	NA	CASVTSTGQGGEQYF
TRBV15	15	few	CATSRGNTGPGTQYF
TRBV20-1	15	NA	CSATAGTRGSYEQYF
TRBV4-3	17	few	CASSQGVSGLDTDTQYF
TRBV20-1	17	NA	CCIPRDRNFRSYNEQFF
TRBV6-5	15	NA	CASSPPSSGPYEQYF
TRBV23-1	10	NA	CASSQSEQYF
TRBV6-5	11	NA	CASSHMETQYF
TRBV9	12	NA	CASSGDTGELFF
TRBV7-6	13	many	CASASSRVTEAFF
TRBV29-1	12	many	CSVDDGDNEQFF
TRBV4-3	16	few	CASSLHHQGGTGELFF
TRBV7-6	12	NA	CASSPGENIQYF
TRBV6-5	15	NA	CASSLTSGMGETQYF
TRBV28	14	few	CASSPPLVVNEQFF